These 28 T cell receptor beta chains came from one sample sequenced in a study of vaccination effects on CD4 cells after COVID-19. Pools of viral peptides were used by the ViraFEST assay to expand antigen-specific CD4+ T cells ahead of sequencing. When around nine days of culture had elapsed, CD4+ T cells were isolated. Subjects were given two BNT162b2 or mRNA-1273 vaccine doses. No cognate antigen is known for these TCRs. Assay: immunoSEQ multiplex PCR; the TCRdb copy retains only in-frame clones and omits some. The profile shows 20,000 to 30,000 clones, roughly three quarters of them singletons. This sample comprised CD4+ T cells from PBMCs cultured with SARS-CoV-2 spike peptides, obtained after COVID-19 vaccination. The receptors shown here come from a human donor who received a COVID-19 vaccine.

This chain connects TRBV12-3 or TRBV12-4 to TRBJ1-1; D may be TRBD1 (5 bases). Trimming took off 5 bases at V and 11 bases at J, with 9 bases between the two ends. The CDR3 length is 10 residues. This CDR3 is CASSRGVAFF. In DNA, the CDR3 is TGTGCCAGCAGTCGGGGGGTTGCTTTCTTT.

The count of this clone is one. The V and J genes are TRBV12-3 or TRBV12-4 and TRBJ1-1; D uncertain. V was pared by 8 bases and J by 1 base, with 11 bases between. This CDR3 spans 13 amino acids. As DNA, the CDR3 is TGTGCCAGCGGGGTTCACCAGAACACTGAAGCTTTCTTT. As protein: CASGVHQNTEAFF.

This chain links TRBV18 with TRBJ1-2, with 7 nucleotides matching TRBD1. CDR3 length: 14 residues. Germline V gives CDR1 KGHSH, CDR2 LQKENI. Trimming removed 2 bases from V and 7 bases from J; junction bases left unmatched: 7. DNA of the CDR3: TGTGCCAGCTCACCAGGGACAGACCTATCTGGCTACACCTTC. Amino acid sequence: CASSPGTDLSGYTF.

The chain joins TRBV3-1 (or the pseudogene TRBV3-2) to TRBJ1-5, with TRBD1 matching 9 bases. The CDR3 has 15 amino acids. V shed 1 base, J shed 7 bases, and the junction held 5 bases outside the gene matches. Looked up from germline, CDR1 is LGHDT and CDR2 is YNNKEL (reference sequence). CDR3 sequence: CASSQAGQGVQPQHF. The CDR3, as DNA: TGTGCCAGCAGCCAAGCGGGACAGGGCGTGCAGCCCCAGCATTTT.

J is TRBJ2-5 and V is TRBV11-2; D remains ambiguous. In germline, CDR1 is SGHAT, CDR2 FQNNGV. The CDR3 contains 11 residues. V lost 1 base, J lost 5 bases, and 2 bases lay in between. This CDR3 is CASSLGETQYF. For the CDR3, the DNA is TGTGCCAGCAGCTTAGGGGAGACCCAGTACTTC.

The gene calls are TRBV5-1 and TRBJ2-1; D is uncertain. The CDR3 covers 13 residues. The germline V and J ends were trimmed by 1 base and 3 bases, with 5 bases remaining between them. Germline lookup yields CDR1 SGHRS and CDR2 YFSETQ. The CDR3 here is CASSLNSYNEQFF. CDR3 nucleotide sequence: TGCGCCAGCAGCTTGAACAGCTACAATGAGCAGTTCTTC. Variable domain in full (rest from reference TRBV5-1 and TRBJ2-1): KAGVTQTPRYLIKTRGQQVTLSCSPISGHRSVSWYQQTPGQGLQFLFEYFSETQRNKGNFPGRFSGRQFSNSRSEMNVSTLELGDSALYLCASSLNSYNEQFFGPGTRLTVL.

The rearrangement joins TRBV19 to TRBJ2-5, with 10 bases matching TRBD2. Germline V gives CDR1 LNHDA, CDR2 SQIVND (reference sequence). CDR3 length equals 16 residues. Losses at the gene ends were 3 bases for V and 2 bases for J; bases not matched to a gene: 6. This CDR3 reads CASSMTTSGYQETQYF. The CDR3 region has the DNA TGTGCCAGTAGTATGACGACTAGCGGGTATCAAGAGACCCAGTACTTC.

The chain combines TRBV5-8 with TRBJ2-3; possible D gene TRBD2, 7 bases. Germline-derived CDR1 and CDR2 are SGHTS and YDEGEE. This CDR3 is built from 15 residues. With 6 bases removed from V and 4 bases from J, the gap between germline ends came to 18 bases. CDR3 protein: CASTIRGGLADTQYF. CDR3 bases: TGTGCCAGCACCATTAGGGGGGGGTTAGCAGATACGCAGTATTTT.

The gene calls are TRBV6-1 and TRBJ2-1, with 7 bases identical to TRBD2. V lost 2 bases and J lost 3; bases outside the gene matches: 4. The CDR3 is 15 amino acids. Germline V gives CDR1 MNHNS, CDR2 SASEGT. CDR3 in amino acids: CASSEMRGGYNEQFF. The DNA of the CDR3 is TGTGCCAGCAGTGAAATGCGCGGGGGCTACAATGAGCAGTTCTTC.

The rearrangement joins TRBV12-3 or TRBV12-4 to TRBJ1-5; possibly TRBD1 for D (6 bases). The CDR3 contains 13 residues. The V gene lost 6 bases and the J gene lost 7 bases, with 13 bases spanning the gap. CDR3 amino acids: CASSTGNGQPQHF. CDR3 DNA: TGTGCCAGCAGCACAGGGAACGGGCAGCCCCAGCATTTT.

There are a few counts of this clone. This chain connects TRBV2 to TRBJ2-3, with D hard to call. Germline-derived CDR1 and CDR2 are SNHLY and FYNNEI. Between the trimmed V and J ends, which lost 6 bases and 2 bases, there was a span of 12 bases. The CDR3 has 14 amino acids. The CDR3 sequence: CASSSDIHTDTQYF. The CDR3 DNA sequence: TGTGCCAGCAGCTCTGACATTCACACAGATACGCAGTATTTT.

This clone came up a few times. This chain connects TRBV20-1 to TRBJ1-2, with D tentatively TRBD1 (5 bases). Germline V CDR1 and CDR2: DFQATT, SNEGSKA (reference sequence). The CDR3 extends over 11 amino acids. V lost 6 bases to trimming and J lost 5 bases, with 10 bases between them. CDR3 in DNA: TGCAGTGCGACAGAAGTTTATGGCTACACCTTC. It encodes CSATEVYGYTF.

The chain links TRBV6-2 or TRBV6-3 to TRBJ1-2, with TRBD1 as a possible D gene (6 bases). From germline, CDR1 is MNHEY and CDR2 SVGEGT. CDR3 length: 13 amino acids. The V gene lost 2 bases and the J gene lost 7 bases, with 11 bases spanning the gap. CDR3 in amino acids: CASSYTRGSGYTF. CDR3 in DNA: TGTGCCAGCAGTTACACCAGGGGAAGTGGCTACACCTTC.

This chain uses TRBV19 with TRBJ1-5, with D perhaps matching TRBD1 (5 bases). V dropped 4 bases and J dropped 0 bases, with 34 bases sitting between them. This CDR3 has 23 residues. Germline V lookup: CDR1 LNHDA, CDR2 SQIVND (reference sequence). CDR3 loop: CASSTGWGFYRPTDPNSNQPQHF. CDR3 bases: TGTGCCAGTAGTACGGGTTGGGGGTTTTATCGACCAACCGATCCCAATAGCAATCAGCCCCAGCATTTT.

This chain joins TRBV2 and TRBJ2-7; TRBD1 matches 7 bases. CDR3 length: 13 residues. Germline V gives CDR1 SNHLY, CDR2 FYNNEI. The V gene end was trimmed by 6 bases and the J gene end by 3 bases; junction bases not matched to a gene: 5. CDR3 bases: TGTGCCAGCAGCCTCCAGGGGGACTACGAGCAGTACTTC. Translated: CASSLQGDYEQYF. The full variable domain, rest sourced from reference TRBV2 and TRBJ2-7, is EPEVTQTPSHQVTQMGQEVILRCVPISNHLYFYWYRQILGQKVEFLVSFYNNEISEKSEIFDDQFSVERPDGSNFTLKIRSTKLEDSAMYFCASSLQGDYEQYFGPGTRLTVT.

The chain carries TRBV6-5 and TRBJ2-1, with TRBD1 matching over 8 bases. The CDR3 extends over 13 amino acids. CDR1 is MNHEY, CDR2 SVGAGI, per germline. V was clipped by 8 bases and J by 6 bases; unmatched bases: 6. The CDR3 sequence: CASLGQVSNEQFF. The CDR3 nucleotides are TGTGCCAGCCTGGGACAGGTTAGCAATGAGCAGTTCTTC.

In this sample, this clone turned up a few times. CDR3 DNA sequence: TGCGCCAGCAGTGACGGGGGACATCTGAACACCGGGGAGCTGTTTTTT. Translated, it gives CASSDGGHLNTGELFF. The chain joins TRBV10-1 to TRBJ2-2; D assignment may be TRBD1 or TRBD2 (6 bases each). CDR1 WNHNN and CDR2 SYGVQD come from the germline V gene (reference sequence). V shed 3 bases and J shed 1 base, with 12 bases lying between them. CDR3 size: 16 residues.

The rearrangement links TRBV29-1 to TRBJ2-3; 8 nucleotides agree with TRBD2. Germline CDR1 reads SQVTM; CDR2 reads ANQGSEA. This CDR3 is 14 amino acids long. J lost 1 base, V lost 4 bases, and 4 bases had no gene match. Here the CDR3 reads CSVASGYGTDTQYF. As DNA, the CDR3 is TGCAGCGTTGCTAGCGGGTATGGCACAGATACGCAGTATTTT.

J is TRBJ2-3 and V is TRBV19; 7 bases align to TRBD2. Trimming at V came to 8 bases and at J to 2 bases, leaving 13 bases not matched to a gene. The germline V gene encodes CDR1 LNHDA and CDR2 SQIVND (reference sequence). The CDR3 extends over 16 amino acids. CDR3 protein: CASSQLVLAATDTQYF. The CDR3 region has the DNA TGTGCCAGTTCCCAACTAGTTCTAGCGGCCACAGATACGCAGTATTTT.

The CDR3 region is CASSQSGNSYEQYF. DNA of the CDR3: TGTGCCAGCAGCCAAAGTGGCAACTCCTACGAGCAGTACTTC. The rearrangement joins TRBV4-2 to TRBJ2-7; D call uncertain. Germline CDR1 and CDR2: LGHNA and YNFKEQ. V gave up 2 bases and J gave up 0 bases, with 8 bases separating them. This CDR3 is 14 amino acids long.

This clone has a single count. The chain couples TRBV11-1 to TRBJ2-1, with 7 nucleotides matching TRBD1. This CDR3 has 15 residues. CDR1 is SGHAT and CDR2 is FQDESV in the germline V gene (reference sequence). Losses at the gene ends were 4 bases for V and 3 bases for J; bases not matched to a gene: 6. CDR3: CASSSQGVDYNEQFF. CDR3 in DNA: TGTGCCAGCAGCTCCCAGGGGGTCGACTACAATGAGCAGTTCTTC.

The chain is built from TRBV20-1 and TRBJ1-2; D ambiguous. Germline V gene lookup returns CDR1 DFQATT and CDR2 SNEGSKA (reference sequence). The CDR3 is 11 amino acids. V gave up 6 bases and J gave up 5 bases, with 10 bases separating them. The CDR3 DNA reads as TGCAGTGCGAGCCCCCTATATGGCTACACCTTC. It specifies CSASPLYGYTF.

The CDR3 protein is CASRETHTGELFF. Written as DNA, the CDR3 is TGTGCCAGCAGGGAGACACACACCGGGGAGCTGTTTTTT. The chain carries TRBV2 and TRBJ2-2; D is unclear. The CDR3 length is 13 residues. Germline assignment: CDR1 SNHLY and CDR2 FYNNEI. V lost 6 bases, J lost 3 bases, and 8 bases lay in between. Full variable domain (missing parts from reference TRBV2 and TRBJ2-2): EPEVTQTPSHQVTQMGQEVILRCVPISNHLYFYWYRQILGQKVEFLVSFYNNEISEKSEIFDDQFSVERPDGSNFTLKIRSTKLEDSAMYFCASRETHTGELFFGEGSRLTVL.

J is TRBJ2-7 and V is TRBV18; the match to TRBD2 covers 8 bases. The V and J ends lost 4 bases and 3 bases, in that order; junction bases with no gene match: 11. Germline assignment: CDR1 KGHSH and CDR2 LQKENI. CDR3 length: 16 residues. CDR3 bases: TGTGCCAGCTCACAAGGGTCGGATAGCGGGAACTACGAGCAGTACTTC. Translating it yields CASSQGSDSGNYEQYF.

V is TRBV2 and J is TRBJ1-1; possibly TRBD1 for D (5 bases). Germline-derived CDR1 and CDR2 are SNHLY and FYNNEI. The CDR3 has 13 residues. The V end lost 6 bases, the J end lost 4 bases, and 12 bases lay between the germline ends. CDR3 residues: CASRQDRATEAFF. The CDR3 DNA reads as TGTGCCAGCAGGCAAGACAGAGCCACTGAAGCTTTCTTT.

This clone was picked up a small number of times. The chain joins TRBV4-1 to TRBJ2-1; 9 nucleotides agree with TRBD1. J gave up 7 bases and V 3 bases, and 7 bases lay outside the gene matches. The CDR3 is 15 amino acids. CDR1 is MGHRA, CDR2 YSYEKL, per germline. CDR3 nucleotides: TGCGCCAGCAGCCATTTACAGGGGGCGCGGAATGAGCAGTTCTTC. Residues: CASSHLQGARNEQFF.

This rearrangement joins TRBV5-4 to TRBJ1-1, with TRBD1 as a possible D gene (5 bases). The V gene's germline CDR1 is SGHNT and CDR2 YYREEE (reference sequence). The CDR3 is 13 amino acids. V gave up 4 bases and J gave up 5 bases, with 12 bases separating them. The CDR3 loop is CASSQGRGTEAFF. The CDR3 DNA follows: TGTGCCAGCAGCCAGGGCCGGGGGACTGAAGCTTTCTTT.

The chain has TRBV5-4 and TRBJ2-5; TRBD1 is a possible D gene (6 bases). CDR1 and CDR2 from the germline V gene are SGHNT and YYREEE (reference sequence). The CDR3 spans 14 residues. V was trimmed by 6 bases and J by 1 base, leaving 13 bases between them. The CDR3 sequence: CASTKGTTQETQYF. In nucleotides, the CDR3 is TGTGCCAGCACCAAAGGGACAACCCAAGAGACCCAGTACTTC.